These T cell receptor beta chains were read from a single sample in a study of human T cells and chemical hapten exposure. MiXCR was run by TCRdb on the RACE reads, yielding one entry per CDR3 protein. This repertoire shows 50,000 to 70,000 distinct CDR3 sequences, around an eighth found once; its top ten account for 2.4%. This material consisted of whole blood, taken in connection with sensitization to the hapten diphenylcyclopropenone (DPC). Receptor source: a man in his thirties or forties with alopecia areata. Some clones in this sample may be carry-over from other donors' samples. The CDR3 runs from the conserved cysteine through the conserved F or W. The D gene is left open where the match is weak. Size values are once, few and many counts, or a class for expanded clones, and some rows have none.

>TRBJ2-7|many|NA|TRBV18
TGTGCCAGCTCACCCCGGTGGGAGCAGTACTTC
CASSPRWEQYF
>TRBJ2-5|many|NA|TRBV7-6
TGTGCCAGCAGCTTAGGACGACCGGCGCAAGGGGACCAGTACTTC
CASSLGRPAQGDQYF
>TRBJ2-6|many|NA|TRBV25-1
TGTGCCAGCAGTGATGACAGATCGCCTGGGGCCAACGTCCTGACTTTC
CASSDDRSPGANVLTF
>TRBJ2-3|many|TRBD1|TRBV28
TGTGCCAGCGGTTCAGGGGGCACCATCACAGATACGCAGTATTTT
CASGSGGTITDTQYF
>TRBJ1-6|few|TRBD1|TRBV19
TGTGCCAGTAGTTTCCTTGGACAGGATAATTCACCCCTCCACTTT
CASSFLGQDNSPLHF
>TRBJ2-7|NA|TRBD1|TRBV7-6
TGTGCCAGCAGCTCACGGACAGGGATCGCCTACGAGCAGTACTTC
CASSSRTGIAYEQYF
>TRBJ2-7|many|NA|TRBV29-1
TGCAGCGTTGTCCGCAGGGGAAGCAACGAGCAGTACTTC
CSVVRRGSNEQYF
>TRBJ2-5|many|NA|TRBV7-3
TGTGCCAGCAGCTTAATGTCAGGGCTACAAGAGACCCAGTACTTC
CASSLMSGLQETQYF
>TRBJ2-1|NA|NA|TRBV4-3
TGCGCCAGCAGCCAAGAGGAGGGATCCTACAATGAGCAGTTCTTC
CASSQEEGSYNEQFF
>TRBJ2-1|many|TRBD1|TRBV20-1
TGCAGTGCTCCGGGACAGGGAGATGTTAGCTCCTACAATGAGCAGTTCTTC
CSAPGQGDVSSYNEQFF
>TRBJ2-7|many|NA|TRBV28
TGTGCCAGCAGTGCCCAAATATCGAGCCTTAGGGGCGAGCAGTACTTC
CASSAQISSLRGEQYF
>TRBJ2-5|many|NA|TRBV12-3/TRBV12-4
TGTGCCAGCAGCCCCGGGGAGACCCAGTACTTC
CASSPGETQYF
>TRBJ1-1|few|NA|TRBV25-1
TGTGCCAGCAGTGAAAGGAAGGTGAACACTGAAGCTTTCTTT
CASSERKVNTEAFF
>TRBJ1-2|many|NA|TRBV5-6
TGTGCCAGCAGCTTAAGCAGGACAAGTGGCTACACCTTC
CASSLSRTSGYTF
>TRBJ1-6|many|NA|TRBV7-8
TGTGCCAGCAGCCGAGGACGGGCCGACTCACCCCTCCACTTT
CASSRGRADSPLHF
>TRBJ2-3|many|NA|TRBV28
TGTGCCAGCAGTTTAGGAGGGGGGGCCCCAGATACGCAGTATTTT
CASSLGGGAPDTQYF
>TRBJ1-1|many|NA|TRBV14
TGTGCCAGCAGCCACGCCCCGACATGGGGAGCTTTCTTT
CASSHAPTWGAFF
>TRBJ2-5|few|TRBD1|TRBV7-3
TGTGCCAGCAGCCAGGGGGTGGGGACCCAGTACTTC
CASSQGVGTQYF
>TRBJ1-1|NA|NA|TRBV9
TGTGCCAGCAGCGGAGGGACGGACCCCATGCGATCCGAAGCTTTCTTT
CASSGGTDPMRSEAFF
>TRBJ1-2|many|NA|TRBV10-3
TGTGCCATCAGTGTCTCGGACTCCTACACCTTC
CAISVSDSYTF
>TRBJ2-1|many|TRBD2|TRBV20-1
TGCAGTGCTCCCCGACTAGCGGTTTACAATGAGCAGTTCTTC
CSAPRLAVYNEQFF
>TRBJ2-1|many|TRBD2|TRBV10-3
TGTGCCATCAGCCAGGACAAGCGGGGGAACTACAATGAGCAGTTCTTC
CAISQDKRGNYNEQFF
>TRBJ2-2|NA|NA|TRBV28
TGTGCCACCTTAGACAGAACCCCACTTAACACCGGGGAGCTGTTTTTT
CATLDRTPLNTGELFF
>TRBJ2-1|NA|NA|TRBV6-4
TGTGCCAGCAGTGAACAGGGCCTGACCTACAATGAGCAGTTCTTC
CASSEQGLTYNEQFF
>TRBJ1-1|few|TRBD1|TRBV20-1
TGCAGTGCCCCCCGGACAGGGGGCTACACTGAAGCTTTCTTT
CSAPRTGGYTEAFF
>TRBJ2-5|many|TRBD1|TRBV20-1
TGCAGTGGGGCCGGGACAGGGGGCCGTAAGACCCAGTACTTC
CSGAGTGGRKTQYF
>TRBJ1-1|NA|NA|TRBV4-3
TGCGCCAGCAGCCAAGATGTAAACACTGAAGCTTTCTTT
CASSQDVNTEAFF
>TRBJ2-7|NA|NA|TRBV20-1
TGCAGTGCTAAGGCGGAGCAGTACTTC
CSAKAEQYF
>TRBJ2-5|few|NA|TRBV13
TGTGCCAGCAGCTTATGGAAACAAGAGACCCAGTACTTC
CASSLWKQETQYF
>TRBJ1-3|NA|NA|TRBV7-2
TGTGCCAGCAGCGAACGCCCAGGGCGGCTCTCTGGAAACACCATATATTTT
CASSERPGRLSGNTIYF
>TRBJ1-1|few|TRBD1|TRBV6-2/TRBV6-3
TGTGCCAGCAGTGGGACTTGGGACAGTCTACCTGAAGCTTTCTTT
CASSGTWDSLPEAFF
>TRBJ1-1|NA|NA|TRBV5-1
TGCGCCAGAAGCTTGGCCGGGGACCTTAGGGCTTTCTTT
CARSLAGDLRAFF
>TRBJ2-3|many|TRBD1|TRBV12-3/TRBV12-4
TGTGCCAGCGGTGGGACAGGGGGCACAGATACGCAGTATTTT
CASGGTGGTDTQYF
>TRBJ1-2|NA|TRBD1|TRBV3-1
TGTGCCAGCAGCCAAATTACCCGACAGGGTGAGGGCTACACCTTC
CASSQITRQGEGYTF
>TRBJ2-3|NA|NA|TRBV29-1
TGCAGCGTTGAGGGAGTTGCGAGCACAGATACGCAGTATTTT
CSVEGVASTDTQYF
>TRBJ2-2|NA|NA|TRBV15
TGTGCCACCAGCAGAGAAGGAGGGATGGTTACCGGGGAGCTGTTTTTT
CATSREGGMVTGELFF
>TRBJ1-5|NA|NA|TRBV6-2/TRBV6-3
TGTGTCAGCAGTTACGTCTCTATCTATAGCAATCAGCCCCAGCATTTT
CVSSYVSIYSNQPQHF
>TRBJ2-7|many|NA|TRBV3-1
TGTGCCAGCAGCCAAGAGAATAGGGCCAGAGGCCATGCCTACGAGCAGTACTTC
CASSQENRARGHAYEQYF
>TRBJ2-7|NA|NA|TRBV7-2
TGTGCCAGCAGCTTAGAGGAAGGCCCCTACGAGCAGTACTTC
CASSLEEGPYEQYF
>TRBJ1-4|many|NA|TRBV20-1
TGCAGTGCTATAGCCGAGGACAGCACTAGAAATGAAAAACTGTTTTTT
CSAIAEDSTRNEKLFF
>TRBJ2-1|many|TRBD2|TRBV20-1
TGCAGTGCTTTGACCGGGACTACGTACAATGAGCAGTTCTTC
CSALTGTTYNEQFF
>TRBJ1-2|many|NA|TRBV29-1
TGCAGCGTTGAGTTGGGACAAAACTATGGCTACACCTTC
CSVELGQNYGYTF
>TRBJ1-6|NA|TRBD1|TRBV29-1
TGCAGCGTTGGGACAGGGCGGTTAAATTCACCCCTCCACTTT
CSVGTGRLNSPLHF
>TRBJ1-2|many|TRBD1|TRBV20-1
TGCAGTGCTCCCGGGGACAGGCAGGAGTACTATGGCTACACCTTC
CSAPGDRQEYYGYTF
>TRBJ2-3|few|NA|TRBV11-1
TGTGCCAGCAGCTTAGAACGGCGACTCGCTGATACGCAGTATTTT
CASSLERRLADTQYF
>TRBJ2-7|many|NA|TRBV6-1
TGTGCCAGCAGTACGACGCCCGACCTCGAGCAGTACTTC
CASSTTPDLEQYF
>TRBJ1-2|NA|NA|TRBV19
TGTGCCAGTAAGGAGACAGGACCCTATGGCTACACCTTC
CASKETGPYGYTF